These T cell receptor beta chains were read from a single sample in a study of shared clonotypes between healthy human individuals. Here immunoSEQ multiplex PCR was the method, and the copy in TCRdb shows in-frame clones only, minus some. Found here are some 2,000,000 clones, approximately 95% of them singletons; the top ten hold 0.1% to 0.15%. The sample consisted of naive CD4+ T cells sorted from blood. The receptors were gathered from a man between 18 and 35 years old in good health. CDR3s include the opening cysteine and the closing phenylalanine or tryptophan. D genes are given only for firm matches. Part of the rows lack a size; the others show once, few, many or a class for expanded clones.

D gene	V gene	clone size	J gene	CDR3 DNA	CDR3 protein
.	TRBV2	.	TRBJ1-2	TGTGCCAGCAGTGAGAGGTCCTCCGGGACGGTATATGGCTACACCTTC	CASSERSSGTVYGYTF
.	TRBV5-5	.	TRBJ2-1	TGTGCCAGCAGCTCACAAGCTTACAATGAGCAGTTCTTC	CASSSQAYNEQFF
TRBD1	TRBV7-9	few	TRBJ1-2	TGTGCCAGCAGCTTATCGACAGGGGGCAATTTCTATGGCTACACCTTC	CASSLSTGGNFYGYTF
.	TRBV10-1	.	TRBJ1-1	TGCGCCAGCAGGGGGGTAACGGGGCCGGGGACTGAAGCTTTCTTT	CASRGVTGPGTEAFF
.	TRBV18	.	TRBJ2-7	TGTGCCAGCTCACCAGGAGGCGACGAGCAGTACTTC	CASSPGGDEQYF
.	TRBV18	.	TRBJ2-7	TGTGCCAGCTCTACCAGGGCTTACGAGCAGTACTTC	CASSTRAYEQYF
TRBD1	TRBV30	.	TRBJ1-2	TGTGCCTGGAGACCCGGACAGGTTGGTGGCTACACCTTC	CAWRPGQVGGYTF
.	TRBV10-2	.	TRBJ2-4	TGCGCCAGCAGCCCCTTTTCTCGGGGGCTAGGGGGAAACATTCAGTACTTC	CASSPFSRGLGGNIQYF
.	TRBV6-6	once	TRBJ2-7	TGTGCCAGCAGTTACTCGAGCCGGGTCTACGAGCAGTACTTC	CASSYSSRVYEQYF
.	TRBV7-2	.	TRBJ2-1	TGTGCCAGCAGCTTAATGTTCCCCTACAATGAGCAGTTCTTC	CASSLMFPYNEQFF
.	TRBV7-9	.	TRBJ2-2	TGTGCCAGCAGCTTAGGTGGGGGACCCTACACCGGGGAGCTGTTTTTT	CASSLGGGPYTGELFF
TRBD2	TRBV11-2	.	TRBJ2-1	TGTGCCAGCCTAAGACTAGCAAGCTATGAGCAGTTCTTC	CASLRLASYEQFF
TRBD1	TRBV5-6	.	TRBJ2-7	TGTGCCAGCAGCTTTAGAAATTGGACAGGGGTATACGAGCAGTACTTC	CASSFRNWTGVYEQYF
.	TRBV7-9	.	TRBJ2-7	TGTGCCAGCAGCTCTCCGCTGGACACCACTATCTACGAGCAGTACTTC	CASSSPLDTTIYEQYF
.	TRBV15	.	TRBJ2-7	TGTGCCACAAAAGAGGACTATCCCTACGAGCAGTACTTC	CATKEDYPYEQYF
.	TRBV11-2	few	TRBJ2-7	TGTGCCAGCAGCTTTGTCTCCTACGAGCAGTACTTC	CASSFVSYEQYF
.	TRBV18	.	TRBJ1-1	TGTGCCAGCTCACCACAGGGGATTGGGGACACTGAAGCTTTCTTT	CASSPQGIGDTEAFF
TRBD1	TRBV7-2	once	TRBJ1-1	TGTGCCAGCAGCTTAGCCGAGGGGGCGGGCACTGAAGCTTTCTTT	CASSLAEGAGTEAFF
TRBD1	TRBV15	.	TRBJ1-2	TGTGCCACCAGCAGAGATGGGTTCGCGACAGGGGGCAAGCAAGGCTACACCTTC	CATSRDGFATGGKQGYTF
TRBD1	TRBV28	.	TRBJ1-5	TGTGCCAGCAGACCAGGAGGACAGGGAAATCAGCCCCAGCATTTT	CASRPGGQGNQPQHF
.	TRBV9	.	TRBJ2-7	TGTGCCAGCAGCCGGACTGACGCCTACGAGCAGTACTTC	CASSRTDAYEQYF
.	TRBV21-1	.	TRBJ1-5	TGTGCCAGCAGTCCACGTTTGGGGGTTGGGCAGCCCCAGCATTTT	CASSPRLGVGQPQHF
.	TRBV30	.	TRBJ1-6	TGTGCCTGGAGTGTAACCGAACCCCTCCACTTT	CAWSVTEPLHF
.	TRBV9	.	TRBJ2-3	TGTGCCAGCAGCCCTCCCGCCAAGCACTTATCAGATACGCAGTATTTT	CASSPPAKHLSDTQYF
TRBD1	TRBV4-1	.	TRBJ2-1	TGCGCCAGCAGCCAAGGGGACAGGGTCTACAATGAGCAGTTCTTC	CASSQGDRVYNEQFF
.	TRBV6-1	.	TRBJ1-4	TGTGCCAGCAGCCTCGGGGCAACTAATGAAAAACTGTTTTTT	CASSLGATNEKLFF
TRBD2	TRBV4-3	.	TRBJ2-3	TGCGCCAGCAGCCAAGATGGCGGGGGGGCTATGCGGTATTTT	CASSQDGGGAMRYF
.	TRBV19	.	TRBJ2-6	TGTGCCAGTGAGGCGGTGGGGGCCAACGTCCTGACTTTC	CASEAVGANVLTF
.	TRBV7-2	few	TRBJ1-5	TGTGCCAGCAGCTTAGATGGCAATCAGCCCCAGCATTTT	CASSLDGNQPQHF
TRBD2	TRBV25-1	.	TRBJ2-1	TGTGCCAGCAGTCTAGCGGGAGGCAATGAGCAGTTCTTC	CASSLAGGNEQFF
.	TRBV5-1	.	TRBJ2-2	TGCGCCAGCAGCTTGCTGGGGGGTCCGAACACCGGGGAGCTGTTTTTT	CASSLLGGPNTGELFF
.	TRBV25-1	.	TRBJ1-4	TGTGCCAGCAGCCGCGCGGGGGGGGCAGGGGAAAAACTGTTTTTT	CASSRAGGAGEKLFF
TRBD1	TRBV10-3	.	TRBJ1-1	TGTGCCATCAGTGACCATACAGGGGACACTGAAGCTTTCTTT	CAISDHTGDTEAFF
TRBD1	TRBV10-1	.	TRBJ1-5	TGCGCCAGCAGTACACACGTGGACAGGGGAGGCAATCAGCCCCAGCATTTT	CASSTHVDRGGNQPQHF
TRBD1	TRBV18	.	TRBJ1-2	TGTGCCAGCTCTCCATATGGGCCGGGACAGTTTAACCCTGGCTACACCTTC	CASSPYGPGQFNPGYTF
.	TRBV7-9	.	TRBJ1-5	TGTGCCAGCAGCGGCCAAAGCGTGGGTCAGCCCCAGCATTTT	CASSGQSVGQPQHF
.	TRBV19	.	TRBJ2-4	TGTGCCAGTAGTATAGATCCCAGGGCGGAGGACAAAAACATTCAGTACTTC	CASSIDPRAEDKNIQYF
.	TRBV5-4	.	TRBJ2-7	TGTGCCAGCAGCTTGGTTGTGGGTGCAGGGCCAGAGCAGTACTTC	CASSLVVGAGPEQYF
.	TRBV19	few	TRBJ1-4	TGTGCCAGTAGTCCCGAATTTAGAGTCCAAAAACTGTTTTTT	CASSPEFRVQKLFF
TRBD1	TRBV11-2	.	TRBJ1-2	TGTGCCAGCAGCTCGACAGGGAAAAATGGCTACACCTTC	CASSSTGKNGYTF
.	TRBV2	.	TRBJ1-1	TGTGCCACCAACTCCCGGGGGAACACTGAAGCTTTCTTT	CATNSRGNTEAFF
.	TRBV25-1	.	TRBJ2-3	TGTGCCAGCAGTGAATCGGGCAGCGTCGGCGCAGATACGCAGTATTTT	CASSESGSVGADTQYF
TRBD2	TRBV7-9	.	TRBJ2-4	TGTGCCAGCGGAATAGCGGGGATTGAGTGGGCCAAAAACATTCAGTACTTC	CASGIAGIEWAKNIQYF
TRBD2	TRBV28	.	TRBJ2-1	TGTGCCAGCAGTTTGCATACCAAGAAATGGACTAGCGGGGGGAACAAAATCTACAATGAGCAGTTCTTC	CASSLHTKKWTSGGNKIYNEQFF
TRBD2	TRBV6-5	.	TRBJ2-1	TGTGCCAGCAGTTATCTAGCGGGAGCGTACAATGAGCAGTTCTTC	CASSYLAGAYNEQFF
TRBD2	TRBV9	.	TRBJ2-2	TGTGCCAGCAGCTTTAGCGGGGGAAACGGGGAGCTGTTTTTT	CASSFSGGNGELFF
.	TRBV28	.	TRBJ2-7	TGTGCCAGCAGCATGGACGGACAGAGCTCCTACGAGCAGTACTTC	CASSMDGQSSYEQYF
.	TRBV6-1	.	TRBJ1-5	TGTGCCAGCTCTAGCTCATATAGCAATCAGCCCCAGCATTTT	CASSSSYSNQPQHF